The clone carrying this T cell receptor (beta chain) was picked up one time. There are 13 residues in the CDR3. V lost 11 bases to trimming and J lost 4 bases, with 18 bases between them. Germline V lookup: CDR1 MNHNY, CDR2 SVGAGI (reference sequence). The sample comes from a study of T cell changes during pregnancy in multiple sclerosis. The method was immunoSEQ multiplex PCR; TCRdb's version includes in-frame clones alone and lacks a portion of them. The sample contains approximately 64,000 clones, approximately 92% of which appear only once. This chain connects TRBV6-6 to TRBJ2-7, with D possibly TRBD2 on 7 matching bases. The TCR comes from a female donor with multiple sclerosis, enrolled in a pregnancy study. The sample in question was peripheral blood, obtained in the first trimester of pregnancy. The CDR3 region is CAAQGGNQYEQYF. Here the CDR3 DNA reads TGTGCCGCACAGGGAGGGAACCAATACGAGCAGTACTTC.